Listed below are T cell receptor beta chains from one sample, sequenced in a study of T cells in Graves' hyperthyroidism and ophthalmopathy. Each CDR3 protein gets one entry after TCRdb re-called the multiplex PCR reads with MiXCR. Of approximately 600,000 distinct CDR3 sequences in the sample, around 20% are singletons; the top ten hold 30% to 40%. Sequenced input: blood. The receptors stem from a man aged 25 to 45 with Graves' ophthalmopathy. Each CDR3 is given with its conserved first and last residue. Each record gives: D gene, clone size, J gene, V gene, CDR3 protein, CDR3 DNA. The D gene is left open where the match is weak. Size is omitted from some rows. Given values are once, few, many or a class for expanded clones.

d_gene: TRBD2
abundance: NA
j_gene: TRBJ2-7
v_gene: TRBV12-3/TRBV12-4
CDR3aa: CASSRTSGGLYEQYF
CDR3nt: TGTGCCAGCAGCCGGACTAGCGGGGGGCTCTACGAGCAGTACTTC

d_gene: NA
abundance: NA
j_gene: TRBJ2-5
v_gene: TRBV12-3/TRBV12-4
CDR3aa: CASSLMQQETQYF
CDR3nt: TGTGCCAGCAGTTTAATGCAGCAAGAGACCCAGTACTTC

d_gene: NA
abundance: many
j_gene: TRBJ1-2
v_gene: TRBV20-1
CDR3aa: CSARGGGADYGYTF
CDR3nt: TGCAGTGCTAGAGGTGGGGGCGCGGACTATGGCTACACCTTC

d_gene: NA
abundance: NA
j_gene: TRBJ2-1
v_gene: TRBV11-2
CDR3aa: CASSQEGIDEQFF
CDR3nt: TGTGCCAGCAGCCAGGAGGGGATCGATGAGCAGTTCTTC

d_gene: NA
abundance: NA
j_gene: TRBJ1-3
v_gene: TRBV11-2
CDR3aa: CASSPGIFTIYF
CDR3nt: TGTGCCAGCAGCCCCGGGATATTCACCATATATTTT

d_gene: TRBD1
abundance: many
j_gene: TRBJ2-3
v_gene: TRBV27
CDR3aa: CASSLRTGTDTQYF
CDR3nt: TGTGCCAGCAGTCTCCGGACAGGGACAGATACGCAGTATTTT

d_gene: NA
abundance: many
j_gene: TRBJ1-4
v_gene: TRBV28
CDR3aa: CASRGLQGLNEKLFF
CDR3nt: TGTGCCAGCAGGGGACTACAGGGCCTTAATGAAAAACTGTTTTTT

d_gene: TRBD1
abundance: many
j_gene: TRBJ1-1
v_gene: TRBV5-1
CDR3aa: CASRRQGSTEAFF
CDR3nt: TGCGCCAGCAGACGACAGGGAAGCACTGAAGCTTTCTTT

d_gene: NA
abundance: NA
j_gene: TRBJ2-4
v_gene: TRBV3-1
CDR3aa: CASSQGVNIQYF
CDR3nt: TGTGCCAGCAGCCAAGGGGTGAACATTCAGTACTTC

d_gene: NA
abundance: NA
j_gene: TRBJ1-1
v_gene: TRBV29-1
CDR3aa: CSVELAGRLKTEAFF
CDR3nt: TGCAGCGTTGAACTCGCAGGGCGCTTGAAGACTGAAGCTTTCTTT

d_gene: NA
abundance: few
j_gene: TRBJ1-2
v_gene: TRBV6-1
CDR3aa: CASLGGGANYGYTF
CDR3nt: TGTGCCAGCCTCGGAGGCGGAGCTAACTATGGCTACACCTTC

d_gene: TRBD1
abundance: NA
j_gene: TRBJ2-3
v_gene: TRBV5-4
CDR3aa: CASSYRDRFTDTQYF
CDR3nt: TGTGCCAGCAGCTACCGGGACAGGTTCACAGATACGCAGTATTTT